Listed below are T cell receptor beta chains from one sample, sequenced in a study of T cells in Graves' hyperthyroidism and ophthalmopathy. TCRdb ran MiXCR on the multiplex PCR reads and lists one entry per CDR3 protein. The sample has some 460,000 distinct CDR3 sequences, around 16% seen once; the top ten hold roughly 14%. Material for sequencing was blood. The receptors shown here come from a woman aged 18-29 years with Graves' hyperthyroidism. Each CDR3 is given with its conserved first and last residue. The D gene is left open where the match is weak. Size is stated for part of the rows, as once, few or many counts, or as a class when the clone is expanded.

V gene	D gene	J gene	clone size	CDR3 DNA	CDR3 protein
TRBV19	TRBD2	TRBJ2-1	-	TGTGCCAGTAGTATAAGAGGGTCGGGACTAGCGGCAAACAATGAGCAGTTCTTC	CASSIRGSGLAANNEQFF
TRBV5-1	-	TRBJ2-1	few	TGCGCCAGCAGAGAGGGGACACATTACAATGAGCAGTTCTTC	CASREGTHYNEQFF
TRBV24-1	TRBD1	TRBJ2-2	-	TGTGCCACCAGTGATCGGGACAGGGTATCGGGCACCGGGGAGCTGTTTTTT	CATSDRDRVSGTGELFF
TRBV3-1	TRBD2	TRBJ2-2	-	TGTGCCAGCAGCCAAAAAGCGGGAGGCTCGGGGGAGCTGTTTTTT	CASSQKAGGSGELFF
TRBV5-1	-	TRBJ1-1	many	TGCGCCAGCAGCTCCAACGGTCGTGAAGCTTTCTTT	CASSSNGREAFF
TRBV10-3	-	TRBJ2-2	-	TGTGCCACCGGGAGACCCGGGGAGCTGTTTTTT	CATGRPGELFF
TRBV24-1	-	TRBJ2-1	many	TGTGCCACCAGTCCCGGGAGCTCCTACAATGAGCAGTTCTTC	CATSPGSSYNEQFF
TRBV9	TRBD2	TRBJ2-7	many	TGTGCCAGCAGCGTCGCTAGCGGGAGCTACGAGCAGTACTTC	CASSVASGSYEQYF
TRBV11-2	-	TRBJ1-5	many	TGTGCCAGCAGCTTAGAACAGGGTAGCAATCAGCCCCAGCATTTT	CASSLEQGSNQPQHF
TRBV20-1	TRBD2	TRBJ2-7	many	TGCAGTGCTAGAGGGAGCGGGGAGTACGAGCAGTACTTC	CSARGSGEYEQYF
TRBV20-1	TRBD1	TRBJ1-1	few	TGCAGTGCTAACAGGGGGAATAGGGCCACTGAAGCTTTCTTT	CSANRGNRATEAFF
TRBV28	-	TRBJ1-6	-	TGTGCCAGCAGGCGAGGGACTAATAATTCACCCCTCCACTTT	CASRRGTNNSPLHF
TRBV6-5	-	TRBJ2-3	-	TGTGCCAGCAGTTACACGAGACTGGGCCCTAGCACAGATACGCAGTATTTT	CASSYTRLGPSTDTQYF
TRBV11-2	-	TRBJ1-1	many	TGTGCCAGCAGCTTACTGAACACTGAAGCTTTCTTT	CASSLLNTEAFF
TRBV19	TRBD2	TRBJ2-1	-	TGTGCCAGTAGTATACTTACTAGCGGGCACGGCAATGAGCAGTTCTTC	CASSILTSGHGNEQFF
TRBV28	TRBD2	TRBJ2-1	-	TGTGCCAGTAATACCAAGCGGGAGCTCTGCAATGAGCAGTTCTTC	CASNTKRELCNEQFF
TRBV11-2	-	TRBJ2-7	few	TGTGCCAGCAGCCAAGGGGGATCTACGACCTACGAGCAGTACTTC	CASSQGGSTTYEQYF
TRBV15	TRBD1	TRBJ1-5	-	TGTGCCACCAGCAGTGGACAGGGGATGCCAGGGCCCCAGCATTTT	CATSSGQGMPGPQHF
TRBV7-2	TRBD1	TRBJ1-4	many	TGTGCCAGCAGCTCTCCCGGGACAGATTGGGTTGGAAAACTGTTTTTT	CASSSPGTDWVGKLFF